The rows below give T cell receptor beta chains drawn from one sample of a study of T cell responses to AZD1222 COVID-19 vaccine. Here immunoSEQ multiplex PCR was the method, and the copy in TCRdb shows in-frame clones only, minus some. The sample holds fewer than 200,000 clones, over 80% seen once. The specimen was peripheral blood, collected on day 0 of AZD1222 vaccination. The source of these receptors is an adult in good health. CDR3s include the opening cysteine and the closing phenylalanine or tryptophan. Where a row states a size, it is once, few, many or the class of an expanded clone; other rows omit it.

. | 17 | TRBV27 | CASSPLTGKSNTGELFF
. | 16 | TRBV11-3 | CASSSWTSGGAYEQYF
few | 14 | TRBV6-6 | CASSLSTGGDGYTF
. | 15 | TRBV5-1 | CASSFGTAPQETQYF
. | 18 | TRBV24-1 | CATSDVPGQGALNQPQHF
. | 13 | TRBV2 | CASSGETNQPQHF
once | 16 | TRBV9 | CASSVGIGSPDQPQHF
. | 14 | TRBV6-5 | CASSYRPQGTEAFF
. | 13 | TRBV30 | CAWSPLGSYEQYF
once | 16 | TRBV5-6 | CASILRQFRGANVLTF
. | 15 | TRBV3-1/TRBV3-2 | CASSLLTGGSYEQYF
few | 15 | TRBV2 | CASSGGGLSNQPQHF
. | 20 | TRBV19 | CASSGDRVRDPPTPNYGYTF
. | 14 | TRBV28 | CASSSSGGHQPQHF
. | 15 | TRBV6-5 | CASSPTSGRGNEQFF
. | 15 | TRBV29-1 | CSVEVQQGAGYGYTF
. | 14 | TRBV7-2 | CASSSTDPNQPQHF